The 2 T cell receptor beta chains listed next were all sequenced from one sample in a study of blood T cell repertoires in COVID-19. Using immunoSEQ multiplex PCR, the repertoire was profiled, and TCRdb retains in-frame clones only, with some absent. Of almost 95,000 clones detected, around nine tenths appear once; the ten largest clones hold approximately 20%. Sequencing used peripheral blood. The receptors were gathered from a woman in her fifties or sixties with COVID-19, enrolled during active disease.

The chain joins TRBV12-5 to TRBJ2-3; the match to TRBD1 covers 7 bases. Germline-derived CDR1 and CDR2 are LGHNT and FRNRAP. Germline trimming cut 5 bases from V and 0 bases from J; bases unmatched to any gene: 5. The CDR3 sequence is 15 residues long. CDR3 loop: CASGTGQTSTDTQYF. The CDR3, as DNA: TGTGCTAGTGGTACGGGACAGACTAGCACAGATACGCAGTATTTT. Full variable domain (remainder filled in from reference TRBV12-5 and TRBJ2-3): DARVTQTPRHKVTEMGQEVTMRCQPILGHNTVFWYRQTMMQGLELLAYFRNRAPLDDSGMPKDRFSAEMPDATLATLKIQPSEPRDSAVYFCASGTGQTSTDTQYFGPGTRLTVL.

In DNA form, the CDR3 reads TGTGCTAGTGTTCTAGCGGGCGCAGATACGCAGTATTTT. Its translation: CASVLAGADTQYF. The chain recombines TRBV12-5 with TRBJ2-3; 8 nucleotides line up with TRBD2. There are 13 residues in the CDR3. Germline V gene sequence: CDR1 LGHNT, CDR2 FRNRAP. J lost 4 bases, V lost 7 bases, and 4 bases had no gene match.